Sequencing of this TCR beta chain was carried out in a study of post-analysis software for immune sequencing data. Study summary: Patients with relapsing-remitting, secondary progressive and progressive-relapsing multiple sclerosis courses were all represented.

CDR3 length equals 16 residues. Germline V gene data show CDR1 as MDHEN and CDR2 as SYDVKM. V was pared by 6 bases and J by 1 base, with 8 bases of the junction left unmatched. Incorporated into the TCR beta cDNA libraries were unique molecular identifiers, which served to reduce PCR and sequencing biases. When about 0.9 to 11 million T cells were used, they gave about 550,000 cDNA molecules. One entry per CDR3 protein, called by TCRdb with MiXCR from the PCR reads. The data show about 430,000 distinct CDR3 sequences, 39% seen once. Study-level findings and limits: Those with multiple sclerosis, the patient group, showed significantly lower normalized Chao1 diversity than controls. Strong co-clustering by F measure was evident for samples that had been prepared in the same batch. Roughly 5 TRBV segments occurring more often in patients than controls included TRBV5-6, TRBV5-1 and TRBV20-1.

A remark on this clonotype: Its specificity is not known.

Sequencing used blood. This TCR came from a girl aged 2 to 10 with multiple sclerosis. V usage is TRBV28 and J usage is TRBJ2-3; the match to TRBD2 covers 9 bases. The CDR3 sequence: CASRSAGTSCTDTQYF. The DNA of the CDR3 is TGTGCCAGCAGGTCCGCCGGGACTAGCTGCACAGATACGCAGTATTTT.